The present T cell receptor (beta chain) was sequenced within a study of radiotherapy plus CTLA-4 blockade in lung cancer. Study-level background: There were objective responses in roughly a sixth of patients, and 31% had disease control.

Worth noting for this clone: Its antigen is still unknown.

Libraries were prepared by immunoSEQ multiplex PCR; TCRdb keeps only in-frame clonotypes and omits some of them. The table lists around 22,000 clones, around 71% of them singletons. The CDR3 covers 14 residues. V was trimmed by 4 bases and J by 0 bases, leaving 9 bases between them. The germline V gene has CDR1 GTSNPN and CDR2 SVGIG (reference sequence). The study treated chemo-refractory metastatic non-small-cell lung cancer patients with focal radiation plus ipilimumab CTLA-4 blockade. Whole-study findings and limits: In blood, early T cell clone dynamics reportedly predicted response best, together with interferon-beta.

Sequenced material: peripheral blood, taken from a patient treated with radiotherapy plus ipilimumab. The origin of this receptor is a human donor with non-small cell lung cancer whose response to radiotherapy plus ipilimumab could not be evaluated. The J gene is TRBJ2-2, the V gene TRBV30; maybe TRBD2 (5 bases). The CDR3 is CAWKTGTNTGELFF. The DNA of the CDR3 is TGTGCCTGGAAAACGGGAACGAACACCGGGGAGCTGTTTTTT. Drawing the rest from reference TRBV30 and TRBJ2-2, the complete variable domain is SQTIHQWPATLVQPVGSPLSLECTVEGTSNPNLYWYRQAAGRGLQLLFYSVGIGQISSEVPQNLSASRPQDRQFILSSKKLLLSDSGFYLCAWKTGTNTGELFFGEGSRLTVL.